The 27 T cell receptor beta chains presented below share a single source sample, sequenced in a study of Ad26.COV2.S vaccination and SARS-CoV-2 variants. Assay used: immunoSEQ multiplex PCR; TCRdb lists only in-frame clones, some missing. The sample gives roughly 300,000 clones, roughly 90% of which show up once; 6.4% is in the top ten. Regarding treatment: 19 received Ad26.COV2.S at low or high dose, single or two shots; roughly 5 received placebo; per-sample allocation not given. At day 63 after the first vaccine or placebo injection, samples were drawn. Source: peripheral blood, taken in a trial of Ad26.COV2.S vaccine versus placebo. Receptors originate from a person aged 18-65 years who received the Ad26.COV2.S COVID-19 vaccine or a placebo.

J is TRBJ1-2 and V is TRBV28; TRBD1 matches 7 bases. The CDR3 is made up of 16 amino acids. V trimming: 5 bases; J trimming: 3 bases; junction bases outside the gene matches: 12. Per germline, CDR1 MDHEN and CDR2 SYDVKM. The CDR3 DNA sequence: TGTGCCAGCAGTCCCTCTACAGGGGTGGGTGACTATGGCTACACCTTC. This codes for CASSPSTGVGDYGYTF.

The chain combines TRBV28 with TRBJ1-2; perhaps TRBD1 as D (5 bases). This CDR3 region has 16 residues. V was cut by 6 bases and J by 0 bases, with 17 bases left in between. CDR1 is MDHEN and CDR2 is SYDVKM in the germline V gene. CDR3 region: CASSPFGDGANYGYTF. CDR3 in DNA: TGTGCCAGCAGCCCCTTTGGGGACGGAGCTAACTATGGCTACACCTTC.

The chain combines TRBV2 with TRBJ1-2; D is ambiguous. The V and J ends lost 3 bases and 3 bases respectively, with 14 bases between them. In germline, CDR1 is SNHLY, CDR2 FYNNEI. The CDR3 has 15 residues. For the CDR3, the DNA is TGTGCCAGCAGTGATCATAGGGAGAGGGACTATGGCTACACCTTC. Translated: CASSDHRERDYGYTF.

The rearrangement uses TRBV27 and TRBJ2-1; the D is unclear. This CDR3 region has 12 residues. Germline lookup yields CDR1 MNHEY and CDR2 SMNVEV (reference sequence). The V and J ends lost 3 bases and 0 bases respectively, with 0 bases between them. The CDR3 protein is CASSFSYNEQFF. The CDR3 region has the DNA TGTGCCAGCAGTTTCTCCTACAATGAGCAGTTCTTC.

The chain joins TRBV6-5 to TRBJ2-2; tentative D call: TRBD2 (5 bases). V shed 7 bases and J shed 5 bases, with 11 bases lying between them. The CDR3 is 13 amino acids. Looked up from germline, CDR1 is MNHEY and CDR2 is SVGAGI. CDR3 loop: CASMLAATGELFF. The CDR3 DNA reads TGTGCCAGCATGCTAGCTGCTACCGGGGAGCTGTTTTTT.

This chain links TRBV11-3 with TRBJ1-1; 7 positions agree with TRBD1. The CDR3 totals 14 residues. Losses at the gene ends were 5 bases for V and 5 bases for J; bases not matched to a gene: 8. CDR1 SGHNT and CDR2 YENEEA come from the germline V gene. Written as DNA, the CDR3 is TGTGCCAGCAGCCCAGGGGGTACGGGGACTGAAGCTTTCTTT. Protein product: CASSPGGTGTEAFF.

The rearrangement joins TRBV30 to TRBJ2-2, with a possible D match to TRBD1 (5 bases). This CDR3 is 12 amino acids long. Per the germline V gene, CDR1 is GTSNPN and CDR2 is SVGIG (reference sequence). The V gene lost 4 bases and the J gene lost 7 bases, with 10 bases spanning the gap. CDR3 nucleotides: TGTGCCTGGAACTGGGGCGGCGGGGAGCTGTTTTTT. Translating gives CAWNWGGGELFF.

The chain carries TRBV24-1 and TRBJ2-1; possible D gene TRBD2, 6 bases. V lost 5 bases and J lost 14, with 12 bases in between. Per the germline V gene, CDR1 is KGHDR and CDR2 is SFDVKD. CDR3 length: 11 residues. CDR3 amino acids: CATSAGGMKFF. CDR3 DNA sequence: TGTGCCACCAGTGCGGGCGGGATGAAGTTCTTC.

The V gene is TRBV21-1, the J gene TRBJ2-5; the table's D gene call, TRBD1, was not cross checked with the DNA. TRBV21-1 is listed as a pseudogene. The CDR3 has 16 residues. The CDR3: CASSAGGQGSEETQYF. The CDR3 DNA reads TGTGCCAGCAGCGCGGGGGGACAGGGAAGCGAAGAGACCCAGTACTTC.

This chain uses TRBV9 with TRBJ2-2; D is perhaps TRBD2 (6 bases). The CDR3 consists of 12 residues. V shed 9 bases and J shed 3 bases, with 9 bases lying between them. Germline CDR1 SGDLS, CDR2 YYNGEE. CDR3 bases: TGTGCCACTGAGCGGGACACCGGGGAGCTGTTTTTT. The encoded protein is CATERDTGELFF. The full variable domain, completed using reference TRBV9 and TRBJ2-2, is DSGVTQTPKHLITATGQRVTLRCSPRSGDLSVYWYQQSLDQGLQFLIQYYNGEERAKGNILERFSAQQFPDLHSELNLSSLELGDSALYFCATERDTGELFFGEGSRLTVL.

This clone was found once. The genes are TRBV18 and TRBJ2-6; tentatively, D is TRBD2 (5 bases). V shed 1 base and J shed 0 bases, with 13 bases lying between them. The CDR3 loop spans 18 amino acids. CDR1 and CDR2 from the germline V gene are KGHSH and LQKENI. The CDR3 loop is CASSPQGASFSGANVLTF. The CDR3 nucleotides read TGTGCCAGCTCACCACAGGGAGCCAGTTTCTCTGGGGCCAACGTCCTGACTTTC.

The gene calls are TRBV29-1 and TRBJ1-1; D ambiguous. Germline loops: CDR1 SQVTM, CDR2 ANQGSEA. The CDR3 covers 12 residues. V dropped 5 bases and J dropped 7 bases, with 14 bases sitting between them. The CDR3 DNA reads TGCAGCGTTTCAGAGGGCCTTCGTGAAGCTTTCTTT. It yields the protein CSVSEGLREAFF.

This clone has ten or more counts. Written as DNA, the CDR3 is TGTGCCAGCAGTTACACTCCGGGAGGGGATGGCTACACCTTC. Translation gives CASSYTPGGDGYTF. The chain carries TRBV6-6 and TRBJ1-2, with D possibly matching TRBD1 (5 bases). Germline CDR1 reads MNHNY; CDR2 reads SVGAGI (reference sequence). V lost 2 bases and J 6 bases, leaving 13 bases between the germline ends. There are 14 residues in the CDR3.

This chain connects TRBV11-3 to TRBJ2-1; no firm D call. This CDR3 comprises 13 residues. V was shortened by 9 bases and J by 8 bases, with 17 bases between the two germline ends. Per the germline V gene, CDR1 is SGHNT and CDR2 is YENEEA. This chain's CDR3 is CASTFARGDEQFF. DNA for the CDR3: TGTGCCAGTACTTTTGCTCGCGGCGATGAGCAGTTCTTC.

The CDR3 nucleotides read TGTGCCAGTAGTCCCCACCAGCGAGGCAATCAGCCCCAGCATTTT. As protein: CASSPHQRGNQPQHF. This rearrangement joins TRBV19 to TRBJ1-5, with unresolved D. Germline V gives CDR1 LNHDA, CDR2 SQIVND (reference sequence). The length of the CDR3 is 15 residues. With 5 bases removed from V and 2 bases from J, the gap between germline ends came to 13 bases.

V gene TRBV9 combines with J gene TRBJ1-2; maybe TRBD1 (5 bases). V lost 3 bases and J lost 8, with 17 bases in between. Germline lookup yields CDR1 SGDLS and CDR2 YYNGEE. The CDR3 loop spans 14 amino acids. This CDR3 reads CASSASGTGEGYTF. CDR3 DNA sequence: TGTGCCAGCAGCGCCTCCGGGACGGGGGAGGGCTACACCTTC.

This chain joins TRBV9 and TRBJ1-4; D may be TRBD1 (5 bases). The V gene lost 6 bases and the J gene lost 4 bases, with 13 bases spanning the gap. Germline V lookup: CDR1 SGDLS, CDR2 YYNGEE. The CDR3 extends over 14 amino acids. CDR3 in amino acids: CASTRGLGNEKLFF. In DNA form, the CDR3 reads TGTGCCAGCACCCGGGGGTTAGGTAATGAAAAACTGTTTTTT.

The rearrangement links TRBV18 to TRBJ1-2; the D is unclear. Trimming stripped 4 bases from V and 0 bases from J, with 15 bases between. Germline-derived CDR1 and CDR2 are KGHSH and LQKENI. The CDR3 loop spans 16 amino acids. DNA for the CDR3: TGTGCCAGCTCACTCCCGGGCATTAAAGCTAACTATGGCTACACCTTC. Translation: CASSLPGIKANYGYTF.

The genes are TRBV6-1 and TRBJ1-2; a possible D gene is TRBD1 (5 bases). V shed 3 bases and J shed 7 bases, with 15 bases lying between them. This CDR3 contains 14 residues. Germline CDR1 is MNHNS and CDR2 is SASEGT. CDR3 DNA: TGTGCCAGCAGTGATTCTTCCTTGGGGGTTGGCTACACCTTC. Translating it yields CASSDSSLGVGYTF.

The rearrangement uses TRBV6-5 and TRBJ2-4; D is possibly TRBD1 (6 bases). CDR1 MNHEY and CDR2 SVGAGI come from the germline V gene. There are 13 residues in the CDR3. Deletions cut 10 bases from V and 0 bases from J, with 10 bases between. This CDR3 is CATGAAAKNIQYF. The DNA of the CDR3 is TGTGCCACAGGGGCAGCAGCCAAAAACATTCAGTACTTC.

The J gene is TRBJ1-6, the V gene TRBV19; D is unclear. The germline V gene has CDR1 LNHDA and CDR2 SQIVND (reference sequence). The CDR3 is 14 amino acids. Between the trimmed V and J ends, which lost 4 bases and 10 bases, there was a span of 14 bases. The CDR3 spells CASSTQASRSPLHF. The CDR3 nucleotides read TGTGCCAGTAGTACGCAGGCGTCCCGATCACCCCTCCACTTT.

The chain is built from TRBV28 and TRBJ1-5; D is undetermined. The CDR3 length is 15 residues. CDR1 MDHEN and CDR2 SYDVKM come from the germline V gene. Deletions cut 7 bases from V and 2 bases from J, with 15 bases between. Here the CDR3 DNA reads TGTGCCAGCAAGGTCGGTCCGTGGGGCAATCAGCCCCAGCATTTT. Translation gives CASKVGPWGNQPQHF.

The chain recombines TRBV6-6 with TRBJ1-6, with D possibly TRBD1 on 6 matching bases. V gave up 5 bases and J gave up 6 bases, with 11 bases separating them. Per the germline V gene, CDR1 is MNHNY and CDR2 is SVGAGI (reference sequence). The CDR3 length is 14 residues. The CDR3 spells CASSPGQINSPLHF. CDR3 in DNA: TGTGCCAGCAGTCCCGGACAGATTAATTCACCCCTCCACTTT.

V is TRBV6-6 and J is TRBJ2-5; possible D gene TRBD2, 5 bases. This CDR3 contains 15 residues. Germline-derived CDR1 and CDR2 are MNHNY and SVGAGI (reference sequence). Trimming left V 6 bases short and J 0 bases short, with 14 bases between. The CDR3 here is CASSGNDRYQETQYF. The CDR3 nucleotides are TGTGCCAGCAGCGGGAATGATAGGTACCAAGAGACCCAGTACTTC.

The V gene is TRBV3-1 (or the pseudogene TRBV3-2), the J gene TRBJ2-2; no firm D call. CDR1 and CDR2 (germline): LGHDT, YNNKEL (reference sequence). The germline V and J ends were trimmed by 3 bases and 7 bases, with 18 bases remaining between them. The CDR3 spans 16 residues. This chain's CDR3 is CASSQDGILGSGELFF. The CDR3 DNA reads TGTGCCAGCAGCCAGGATGGGATCCTTGGTAGCGGGGAGCTGTTTTTT.

The chain is built from TRBV13 and TRBJ1-2, with a possible D match to TRBD1 (5 bases). Germline V gene sequence: CDR1 PRHDT, CDR2 FYEKMQ (reference sequence). There are 12 residues in the CDR3. The V gene lost 5 bases and the J gene lost 7 bases, with 11 bases spanning the gap. CDR3 bases: TGTGCCAGCAGCAAGGGGAACGGTGGCTACACCTTC. Translation gives CASSKGNGGYTF.

The V gene is TRBV28, the J gene TRBJ1-5; the D gene is possibly TRBD1 (6 bases). Germline values: CDR1 MDHEN, CDR2 SYDVKM. Trimming shortened V by 3 bases and J by 3 bases, and 15 bases separated the two germline ends. This CDR3 has 16 residues. The DNA for the CDR3 is TGTGCCAGCAGTTTTCTCCCCGGACAGTTCAATCAGCCCCAGCATTTT. Translation gives CASSFLPGQFNQPQHF.